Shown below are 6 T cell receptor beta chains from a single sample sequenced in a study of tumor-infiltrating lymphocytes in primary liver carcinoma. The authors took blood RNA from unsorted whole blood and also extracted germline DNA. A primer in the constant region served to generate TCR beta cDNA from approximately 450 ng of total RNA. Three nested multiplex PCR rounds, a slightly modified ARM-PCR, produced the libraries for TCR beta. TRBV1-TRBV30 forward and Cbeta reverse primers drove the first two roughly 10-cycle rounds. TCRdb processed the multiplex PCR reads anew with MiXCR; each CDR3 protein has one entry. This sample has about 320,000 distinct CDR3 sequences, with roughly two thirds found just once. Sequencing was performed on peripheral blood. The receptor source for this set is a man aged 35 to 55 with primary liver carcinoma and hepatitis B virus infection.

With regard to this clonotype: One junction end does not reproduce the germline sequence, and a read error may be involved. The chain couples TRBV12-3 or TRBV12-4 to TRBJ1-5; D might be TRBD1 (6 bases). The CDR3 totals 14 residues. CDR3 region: CASILMGGDQPQHF. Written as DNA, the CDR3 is TGTGCTAGCATTTTAATGGGGGGCGATCAGCCCCAGCATTTT.

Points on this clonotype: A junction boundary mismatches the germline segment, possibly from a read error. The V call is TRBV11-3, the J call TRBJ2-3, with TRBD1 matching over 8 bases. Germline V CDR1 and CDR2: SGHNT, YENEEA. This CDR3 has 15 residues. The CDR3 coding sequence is TGTGTCAGCAGCTCAGGGGGGACAGGCCCAGATACGCGGTATTTT. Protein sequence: CVSSSGGTGPDTRYF.

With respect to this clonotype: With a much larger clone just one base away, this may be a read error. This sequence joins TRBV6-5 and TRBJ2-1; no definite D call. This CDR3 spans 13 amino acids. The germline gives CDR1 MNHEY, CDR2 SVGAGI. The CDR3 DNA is TGTGCCAGCAGTTACGACGGGCTGGATGAGGAGTTCTTC. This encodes CASSYDGLDEEFF.

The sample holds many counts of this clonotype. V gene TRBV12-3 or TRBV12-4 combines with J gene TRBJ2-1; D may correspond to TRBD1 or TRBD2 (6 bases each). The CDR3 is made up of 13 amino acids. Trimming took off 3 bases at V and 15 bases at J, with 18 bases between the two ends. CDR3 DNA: TGTGCCAGCAGTTTCGATACTCGGGGGCGTCGGTTCTTC. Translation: CASSFDTRGRRFF.

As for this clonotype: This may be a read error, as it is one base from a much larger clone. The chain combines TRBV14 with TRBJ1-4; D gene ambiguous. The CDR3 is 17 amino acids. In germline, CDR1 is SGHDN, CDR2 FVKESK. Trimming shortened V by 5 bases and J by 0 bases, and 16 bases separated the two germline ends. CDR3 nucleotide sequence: TGTGCCAGCAGCTCCTTCGAAGCATTCCCAACTAATGAAAAACTGTTTTTT. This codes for CASSSFEAFPTNEKLFF.

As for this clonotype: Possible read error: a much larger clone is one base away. The CDR3 DNA reads TGCGCCAGGAAAGCCGGCAACCAGAGAAACATTCAGTACTTC. It encodes CARKAGNQRNIQYF. This chain uses TRBV4-3 with TRBJ2-4; D uncertain. The CDR3 extends over 14 amino acids. The germline V gene encodes CDR1 LGHNA and CDR2 YSLEER. V was pared by 9 bases and J by 6 bases, with 18 bases between.